The 5 T cell receptor beta chains below all came from one sample that was sequenced in a study of T-cell memory formation after mild COVID-19. In TCRdb, the 5' RACE reads were re-called with MiXCR into one record per CDR3 protein. The data contain about 170,000 distinct CDR3 sequences, about an eighth of them singletons. Sequencing input: PBMCs or a T cell subset sorted from them (not recorded which). The receptors here all came from a man younger than 30 who had mild COVID-19 (a few samples of this study predate the infection). Cell type and time point are not known.

Ten or more counts support this clonotype. The genes are TRBV5-1 and TRBJ2-7, with D perhaps assigned TRBD1 or TRBD2 (6 bases each). Germline V gives CDR1 SGHRS, CDR2 YFSETQ. The CDR3 sequence is 15 residues long. Trimming stripped 5 bases from V and 2 bases from J, with 17 bases between. The CDR3 protein is CASSWGAGEAYEQYV. CDR3 DNA sequence: TGCGCCAGCAGTTGGGGGGCAGGGGAGGCCTACGAGCAGTACGTC.

This clonotype showed up just a few times. The rearrangement uses TRBV20-1 and TRBJ2-7, with D perhaps matching TRBD1 (6 bases). This CDR3 spans 14 amino acids. Trimming stripped 2 bases from V and 7 bases from J, with 18 bases between. Looked up from germline, CDR1 is DFQATT and CDR2 is SNEGSKA (reference sequence). The CDR3 here is CSARIPGTSGEQYF. CDR3 bases: TGCAGTGCTAGAATCCCTGGGACATCTGGAGAGCAGTACTTC.

This clonotype was detected a few times. A read error may be the cause here, since a much bigger clone is one base away. V is TRBV25-1 and J is TRBJ2-3; D not resolved. The CDR3 runs 11 residues. Germline-derived CDR1 and CDR2 are MGHDK and SYGVNS. With 6 bases removed from V and 4 bases from J, the gap between germline ends came to 5 bases. The CDR3 reads CASSSPDTQYF. The CDR3 DNA follows: TGTGCCAGCAGCTCCCCAGATACGCAGTATTTT.

The V gene is TRBV10-3, the J gene TRBJ2-7, with TRBD2 matching 14 bases. Germline V gene sequence: CDR1 ENHRY, CDR2 SYGVKD. The CDR3 runs 15 residues. Germline trimming cut 6 bases from V and 3 bases from J; bases unmatched to any gene: 4. The CDR3 nucleotides are TGTGCCATCAGGCTCGGACTAGCGGGGGGCTACGAGCAGTACTTC. Protein: CAIRLGLAGGYEQYF.

The gene calls are TRBV4-3 and TRBJ2-5; D is unresolved. Trimming pared 3 bases from V and 4 bases from J, leaving 9 bases between. The CDR3 is 13 residues long. The germline gives CDR1 LGHNA, CDR2 YSLEER. CDR3 nucleotides: TGCGCCAGCAGCCAGGGTCTCGGAGAGACCCAGTACTTC. Amino acid sequence: CASSQGLGETQYF.